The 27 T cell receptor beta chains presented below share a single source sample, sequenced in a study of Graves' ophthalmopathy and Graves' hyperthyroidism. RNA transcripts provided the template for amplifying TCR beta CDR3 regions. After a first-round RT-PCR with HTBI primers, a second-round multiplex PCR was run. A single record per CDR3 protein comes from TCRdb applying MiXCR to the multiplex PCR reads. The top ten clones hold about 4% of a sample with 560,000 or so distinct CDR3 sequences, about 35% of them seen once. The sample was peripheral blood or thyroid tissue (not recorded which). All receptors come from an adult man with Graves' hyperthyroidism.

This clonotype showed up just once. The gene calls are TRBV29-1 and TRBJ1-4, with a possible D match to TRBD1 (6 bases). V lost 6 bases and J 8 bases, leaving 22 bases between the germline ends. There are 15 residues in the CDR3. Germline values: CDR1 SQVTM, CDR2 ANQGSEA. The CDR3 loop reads CSVWDKTGGREKLFF. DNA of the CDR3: TGCAGCGTGTGGGACAAGACCGGGGGAAGGGAAAAACTGTTTTTT. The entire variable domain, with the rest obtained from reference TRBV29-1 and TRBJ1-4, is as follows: SAVISQKPSRDICQRGTSLTIQCQVDSQVTMMFWYRQQPGQSLTLIATANQGSEATYESGFVIDKFPISRPNLTFSTLTVSNMSPEDSSIYLCSVWDKTGGREKLFFGSGTQLSVL.

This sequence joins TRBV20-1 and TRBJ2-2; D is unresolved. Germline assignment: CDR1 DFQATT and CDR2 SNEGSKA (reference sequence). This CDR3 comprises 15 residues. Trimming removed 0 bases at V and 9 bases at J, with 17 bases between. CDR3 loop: CSARDGDGGPRELFF. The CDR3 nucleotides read TGCAGTGCTAGAGATGGTGACGGCGGCCCGAGGGAGCTGTTTTTT.

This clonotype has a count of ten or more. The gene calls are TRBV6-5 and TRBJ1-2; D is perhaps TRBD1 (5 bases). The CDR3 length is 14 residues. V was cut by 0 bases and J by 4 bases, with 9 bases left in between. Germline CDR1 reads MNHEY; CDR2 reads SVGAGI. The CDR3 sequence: CASSYSGESYGYTF. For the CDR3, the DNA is TGTGCCAGCAGTTACTCGGGGGAAAGCTATGGCTACACCTTC.

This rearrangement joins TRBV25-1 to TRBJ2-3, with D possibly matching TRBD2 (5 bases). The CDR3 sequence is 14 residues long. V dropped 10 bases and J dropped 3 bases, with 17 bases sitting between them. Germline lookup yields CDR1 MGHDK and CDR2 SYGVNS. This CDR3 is CATSQAGGTDTQYF. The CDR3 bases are TGTGCCACCAGCCAGGCAGGAGGTACAGATACGCAGTATTTT.

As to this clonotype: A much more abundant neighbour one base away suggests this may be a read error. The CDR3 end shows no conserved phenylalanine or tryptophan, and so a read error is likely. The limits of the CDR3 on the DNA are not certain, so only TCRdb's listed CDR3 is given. The CDR3 is CASSLGGRGSHHFL. This chain uses TRBV12-3 or TRBV12-4 with TRBJ1-1; TRBD1 is the table's D call and was not checked against the DNA. The CDR3 extends over 14 residues, inclusive of both ends.

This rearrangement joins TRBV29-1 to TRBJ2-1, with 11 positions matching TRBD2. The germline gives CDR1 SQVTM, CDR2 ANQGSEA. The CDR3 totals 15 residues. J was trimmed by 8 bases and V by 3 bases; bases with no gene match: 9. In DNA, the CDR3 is TGCAGCGTTGATCTAGTAGCGGGGGGGCCGGATGAGCAGTTCTTC. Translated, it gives CSVDLVAGGPDEQFF.

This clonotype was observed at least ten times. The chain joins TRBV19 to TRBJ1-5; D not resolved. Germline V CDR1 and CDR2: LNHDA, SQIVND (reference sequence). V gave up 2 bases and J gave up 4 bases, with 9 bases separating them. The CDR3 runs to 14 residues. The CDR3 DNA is TGTGCCAGTAGTATAAGGACCGAAAATCAGCCCCAGCATTTT. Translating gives CASSIRTENQPQHF.

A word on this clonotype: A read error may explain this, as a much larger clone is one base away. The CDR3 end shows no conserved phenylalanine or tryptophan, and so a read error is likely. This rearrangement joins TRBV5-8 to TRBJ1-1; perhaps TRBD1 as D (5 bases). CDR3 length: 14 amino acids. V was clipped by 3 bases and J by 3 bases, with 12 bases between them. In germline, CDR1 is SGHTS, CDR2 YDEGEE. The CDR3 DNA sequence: TGTGCCAGCAGCTCCGAGAGACAGTACACTGAAGCTTTCCTT. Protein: CASSSERQYTEAFL.

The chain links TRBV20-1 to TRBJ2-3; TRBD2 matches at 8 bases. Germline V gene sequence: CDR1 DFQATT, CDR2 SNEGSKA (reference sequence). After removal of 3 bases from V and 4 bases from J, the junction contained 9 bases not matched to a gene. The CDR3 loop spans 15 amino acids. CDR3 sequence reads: CSASPSGRRADTQYF. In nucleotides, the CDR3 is TGCAGTGCTAGTCCCAGCGGGAGACGTGCAGATACGCAGTATTTT.

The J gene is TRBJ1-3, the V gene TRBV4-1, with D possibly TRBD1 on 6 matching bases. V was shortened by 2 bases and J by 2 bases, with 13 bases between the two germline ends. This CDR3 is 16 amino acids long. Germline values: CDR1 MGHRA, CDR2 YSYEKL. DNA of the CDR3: TGCGCCAGCAGCCAACCTGTTGGGGGGCCTGGAAACACCATATATTTT. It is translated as CASSQPVGGPGNTIYF.

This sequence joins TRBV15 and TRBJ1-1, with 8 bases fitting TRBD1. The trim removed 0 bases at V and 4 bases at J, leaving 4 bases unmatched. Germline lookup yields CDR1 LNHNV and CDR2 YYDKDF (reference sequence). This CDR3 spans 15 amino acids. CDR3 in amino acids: CATSRDPGGVTEAFF. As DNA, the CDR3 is TGTGCCACCAGCAGAGATCCAGGGGGCGTCACTGAAGCTTTCTTT.

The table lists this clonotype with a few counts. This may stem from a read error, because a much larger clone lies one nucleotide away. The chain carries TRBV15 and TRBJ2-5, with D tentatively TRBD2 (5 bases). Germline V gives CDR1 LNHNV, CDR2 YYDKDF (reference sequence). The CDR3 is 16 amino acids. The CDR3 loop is CATRDLFRGDQEIQYF. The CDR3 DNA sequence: TGTGCCACCAGAGACCTCTTCCGGGGAGACCAAGAGATCCAGTACTTC. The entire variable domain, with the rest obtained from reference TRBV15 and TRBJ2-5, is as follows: DAMVIQNPRYQVTQFGKPVTLSCSQTLNHNVMYWYQQKSSQAPKLLFHYYDKDFNNEADTPDNFQSRRPNTSFCFLDIRSPGLGDTAMYLCATRDLFRGDQEIQYFGPGTRLLVL.

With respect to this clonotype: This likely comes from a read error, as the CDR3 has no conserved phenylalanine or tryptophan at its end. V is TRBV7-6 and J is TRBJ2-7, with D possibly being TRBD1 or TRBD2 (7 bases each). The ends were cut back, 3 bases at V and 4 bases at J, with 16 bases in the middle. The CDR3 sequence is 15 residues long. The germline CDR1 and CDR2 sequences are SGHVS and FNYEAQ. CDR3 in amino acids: CASSLATGREYEQYL. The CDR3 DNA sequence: TGTGCCAGCAGCTTGGCGACAGGGCGGGAGTACGAGCAGTACCTC.

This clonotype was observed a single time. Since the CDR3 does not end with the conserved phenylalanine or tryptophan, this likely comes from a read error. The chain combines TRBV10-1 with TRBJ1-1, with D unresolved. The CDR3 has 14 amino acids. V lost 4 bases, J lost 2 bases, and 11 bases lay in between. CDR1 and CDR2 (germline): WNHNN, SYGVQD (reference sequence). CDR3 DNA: TGCGCCAGCAGTGGATCTGGACGCAACACTGAAGCTTTCCTT. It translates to CASSGSGRNTEAFL.

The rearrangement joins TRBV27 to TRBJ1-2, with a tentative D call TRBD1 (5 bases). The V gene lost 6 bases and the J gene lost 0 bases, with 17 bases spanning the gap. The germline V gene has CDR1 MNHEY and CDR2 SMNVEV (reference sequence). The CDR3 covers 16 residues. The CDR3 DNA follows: TGTGCCAGCAGCTCCCCCCGGGGGTCTGCTAACTATGGCTACACCTTC. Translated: CASSSPRGSANYGYTF.

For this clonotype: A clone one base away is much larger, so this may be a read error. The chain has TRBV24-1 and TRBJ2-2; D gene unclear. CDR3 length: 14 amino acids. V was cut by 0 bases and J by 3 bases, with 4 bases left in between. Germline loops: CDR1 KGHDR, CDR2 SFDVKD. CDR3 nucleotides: TGTGCCACCAGTGATTTGAGGGACACCGGGGAGCTGTTTTTT. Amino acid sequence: CATSDLRDTGELFF.

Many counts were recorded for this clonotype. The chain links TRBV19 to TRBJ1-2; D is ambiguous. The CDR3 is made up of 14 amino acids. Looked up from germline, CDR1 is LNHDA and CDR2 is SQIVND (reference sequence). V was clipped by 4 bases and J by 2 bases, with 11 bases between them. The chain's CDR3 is CASSTAGSNYGYTF. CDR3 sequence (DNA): TGTGCCAGTAGTACTGCCGGGTCCAACTATGGCTACACCTTC.

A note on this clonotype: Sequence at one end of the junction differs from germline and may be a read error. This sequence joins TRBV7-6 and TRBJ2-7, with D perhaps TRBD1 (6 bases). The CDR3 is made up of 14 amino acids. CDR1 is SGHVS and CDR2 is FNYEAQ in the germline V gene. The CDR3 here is CASSLVTGDYEQCF. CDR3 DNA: TGTGCCAGCAGCTTAGTGACAGGAGATTACGAGCAGTGCTTC.

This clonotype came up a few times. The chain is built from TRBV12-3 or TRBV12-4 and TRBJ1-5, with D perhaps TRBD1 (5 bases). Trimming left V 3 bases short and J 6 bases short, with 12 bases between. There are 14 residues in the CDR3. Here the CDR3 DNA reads TGTGCCAGCAGTTTGGGGGGTGAGACTCAGCCCCAGCATTTT. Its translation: CASSLGGETQPQHF.

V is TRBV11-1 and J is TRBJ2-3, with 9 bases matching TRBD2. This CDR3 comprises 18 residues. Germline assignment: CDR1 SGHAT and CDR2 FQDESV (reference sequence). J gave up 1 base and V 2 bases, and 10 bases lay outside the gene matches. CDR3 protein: CASSLRSGSRVGTDTQYF. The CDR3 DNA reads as TGTGCCAGCAGCTTACGTAGCGGGAGTCGGGTAGGCACAGATACGCAGTATTTT. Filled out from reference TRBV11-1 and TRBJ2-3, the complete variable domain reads EAEVAQSPRYKITEKSQAVAFWCDPISGHATLYWYRQILGQGPELLVQFQDESVVDDSQLPKDRFSAERLKGVDSTLKIQPAELGDSAMYLCASSLRSGSRVGTDTQYFGPGTRLTVL.

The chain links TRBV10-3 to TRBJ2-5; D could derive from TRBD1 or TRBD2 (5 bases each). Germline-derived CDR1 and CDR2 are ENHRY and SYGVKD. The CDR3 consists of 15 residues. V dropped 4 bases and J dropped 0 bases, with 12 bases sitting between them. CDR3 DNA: TGTGCCATCAGTGCAACCGGGGCCCACCAAGAGACCCAGTACTTC. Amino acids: CAISATGAHQETQYF.

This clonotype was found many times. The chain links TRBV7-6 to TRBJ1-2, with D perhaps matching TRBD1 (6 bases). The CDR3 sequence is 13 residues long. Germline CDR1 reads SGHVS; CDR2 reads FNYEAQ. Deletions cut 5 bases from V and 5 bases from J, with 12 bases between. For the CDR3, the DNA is TGTGCCAGCAGCACCAGGGGCGTTTATGGCTACACCTTC. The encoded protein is CASSTRGVYGYTF. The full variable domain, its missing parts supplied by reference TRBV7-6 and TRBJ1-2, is GAGVSQSPRYKVTKRGQDVALRCDPISGHVSLYWYRQALGQGPEFLTYFNYEAQQDKSGLPNDRFSAERPEGSISTLTIQRTEQRDSAMYRCASSTRGVYGYTFGSGTRLTVV.

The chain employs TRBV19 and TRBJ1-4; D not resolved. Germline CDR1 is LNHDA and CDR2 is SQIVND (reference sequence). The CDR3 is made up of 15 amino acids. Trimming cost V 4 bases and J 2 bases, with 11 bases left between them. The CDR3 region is CASSTGLITNEKLFF. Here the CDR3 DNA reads TGTGCCAGTAGTACAGGACTCATCACTAATGAAAAACTGTTTTTT.

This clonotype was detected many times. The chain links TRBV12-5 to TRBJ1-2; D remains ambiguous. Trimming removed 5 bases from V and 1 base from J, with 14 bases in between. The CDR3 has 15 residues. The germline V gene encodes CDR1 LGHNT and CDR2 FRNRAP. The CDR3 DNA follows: TGTGCTAGTGGTAGACTAGGACGGGATAACTATGGCTACACCTTC. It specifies CASGRLGRDNYGYTF.

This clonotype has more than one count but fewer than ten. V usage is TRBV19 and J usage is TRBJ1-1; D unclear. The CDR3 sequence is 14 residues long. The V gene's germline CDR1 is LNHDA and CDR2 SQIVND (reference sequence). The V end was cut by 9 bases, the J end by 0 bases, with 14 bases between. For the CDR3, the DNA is TGTGCCAGCTCACCGGGCGGGGTGAACACTGAAGCTTTCTTT. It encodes CASSPGGVNTEAFF.

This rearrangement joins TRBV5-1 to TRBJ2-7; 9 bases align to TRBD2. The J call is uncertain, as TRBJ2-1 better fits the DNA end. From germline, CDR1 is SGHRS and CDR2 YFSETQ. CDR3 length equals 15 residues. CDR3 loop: CASSLVAGGLNEQFF. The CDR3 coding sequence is TGCGCCAGCAGCTTGGTGGCGGGGGGGCTCAATGAGCAGTTCTTC.

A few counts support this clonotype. The CDR3 spells CASRGREYSNQPQHF. CDR3 DNA: TGTGCCAGCAGGGGACGGGAATATAGCAATCAGCCCCAGCATTTT. The genes are TRBV3-1 and TRBJ1-5; TRBD1 might be the D (5 bases). Germline V gives CDR1 LGHDT, CDR2 YNNKEL (reference sequence). This CDR3 comprises 15 residues. V lost 6 bases, J lost 0 bases, and 12 bases lay in between.